This paragraph reports one T cell receptor (beta chain). The entry originates in a study of blood T cell repertoires in COVID-19. CDR1 and CDR2 from the germline V gene are MNHEY and SMNVEV (reference sequence). V was clipped by 5 bases and J by 5 bases; unmatched bases: 5. The CDR3 is 13 residues long. Sequencing used immunoSEQ multiplex PCR; TCRdb keeps in-frame clones, though not all of them. The repertoire holds 180,000 or so clones, with 86% as singletons. This chain connects TRBV27 to TRBJ2-5, with 7 bases lining up with TRBD1. Sequencing was performed on peripheral blood. The TCR originated in a man aged 65 to 85 with acute or convalescent COVID-19. The CDR3 loop reads CASSPQGRETQYF. CDR3 DNA: TGTGCCAGCAGTCCACAGGGGCGGGAGACCCAGTACTTC.